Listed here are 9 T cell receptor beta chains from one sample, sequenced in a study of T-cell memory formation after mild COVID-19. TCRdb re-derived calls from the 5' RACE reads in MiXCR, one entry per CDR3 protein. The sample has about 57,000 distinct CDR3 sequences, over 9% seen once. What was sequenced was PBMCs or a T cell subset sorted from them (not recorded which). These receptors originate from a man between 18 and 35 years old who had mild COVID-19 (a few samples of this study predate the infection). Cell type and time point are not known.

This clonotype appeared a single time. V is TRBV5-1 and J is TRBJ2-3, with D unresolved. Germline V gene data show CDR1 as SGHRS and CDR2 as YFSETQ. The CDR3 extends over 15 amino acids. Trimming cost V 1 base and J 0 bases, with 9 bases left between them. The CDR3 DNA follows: TGCGCCAGCAGCTTGATGGGGTTTAGCACAGATACGCAGTATTTT. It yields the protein CASSLMGFSTDTQYF.

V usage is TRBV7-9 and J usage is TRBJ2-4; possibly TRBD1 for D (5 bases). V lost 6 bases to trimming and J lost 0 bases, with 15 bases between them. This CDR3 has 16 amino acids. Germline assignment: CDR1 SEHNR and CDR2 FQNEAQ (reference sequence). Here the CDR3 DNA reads TGTGCCAGCAGAAAAACAGGAGACATAGCCAAAAACATTCAGTACTTC. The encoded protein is CASRKTGDIAKNIQYF.

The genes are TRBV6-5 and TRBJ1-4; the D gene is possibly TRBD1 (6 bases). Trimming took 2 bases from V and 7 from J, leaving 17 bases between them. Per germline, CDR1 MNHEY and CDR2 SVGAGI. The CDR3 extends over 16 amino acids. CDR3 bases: TGTGCCAGCAGTTACCAGGTCAGGACAGATCCTGAAAAACTGTTTTTT. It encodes CASSYQVRTDPEKLFF.

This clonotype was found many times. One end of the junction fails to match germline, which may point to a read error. The CDR3, as DNA: TGTGCCAGCACCTTAGACGCGGGACTAGCGGGGGCTCCCTCCTACAATGAGCAGTTCTTC. Translated: CASTLDAGLAGAPSYNEQFF. The V gene is TRBV7-2, the J gene TRBJ2-1; 14 nucleotides agree with TRBD2. The CDR3 length is 20 residues. From germline, CDR1 is SGHTA and CDR2 FQGNSA.

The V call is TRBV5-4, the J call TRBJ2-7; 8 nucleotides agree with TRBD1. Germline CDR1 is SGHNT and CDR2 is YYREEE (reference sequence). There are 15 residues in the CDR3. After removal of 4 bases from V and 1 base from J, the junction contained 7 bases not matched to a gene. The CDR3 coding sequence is TGTGCCAGCAGCCACCCGACAGGGGTATCCTACGAGCAGTACTTC. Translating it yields CASSHPTGVSYEQYF.

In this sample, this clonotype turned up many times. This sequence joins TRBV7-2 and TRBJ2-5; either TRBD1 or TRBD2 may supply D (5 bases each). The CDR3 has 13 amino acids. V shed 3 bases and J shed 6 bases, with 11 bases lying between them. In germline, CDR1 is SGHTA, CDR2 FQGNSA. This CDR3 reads CASSLRGEKTQYF. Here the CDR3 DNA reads TGTGCCAGCAGCTTGAGGGGCGAAAAGACCCAGTACTTC.

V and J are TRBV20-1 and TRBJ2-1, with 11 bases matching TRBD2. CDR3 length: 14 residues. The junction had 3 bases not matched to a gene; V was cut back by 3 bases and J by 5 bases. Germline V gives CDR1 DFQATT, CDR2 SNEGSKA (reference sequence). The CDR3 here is CSASPGLADNEQFF. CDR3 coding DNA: TGCAGTGCTAGTCCGGGACTAGCGGACAATGAGCAGTTCTTC.

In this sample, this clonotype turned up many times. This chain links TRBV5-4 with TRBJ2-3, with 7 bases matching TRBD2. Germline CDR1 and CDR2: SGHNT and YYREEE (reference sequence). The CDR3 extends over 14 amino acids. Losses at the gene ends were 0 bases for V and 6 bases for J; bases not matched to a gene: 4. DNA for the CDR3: TGTGCCAGCAGCTTGGGCGGGGGAACGGATACGCAGTATTTT. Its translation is CASSLGGGTDTQYF.

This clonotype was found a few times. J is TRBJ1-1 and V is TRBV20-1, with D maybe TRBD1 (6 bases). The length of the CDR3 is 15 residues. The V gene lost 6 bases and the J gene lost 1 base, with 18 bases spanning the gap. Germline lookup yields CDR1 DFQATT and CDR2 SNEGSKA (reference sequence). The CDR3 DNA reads TGCAGTGCAGGGGGGCGGGGAAGAGGGAACACTGAAGCTTTCTTT. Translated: CSAGGRGRGNTEAFF.